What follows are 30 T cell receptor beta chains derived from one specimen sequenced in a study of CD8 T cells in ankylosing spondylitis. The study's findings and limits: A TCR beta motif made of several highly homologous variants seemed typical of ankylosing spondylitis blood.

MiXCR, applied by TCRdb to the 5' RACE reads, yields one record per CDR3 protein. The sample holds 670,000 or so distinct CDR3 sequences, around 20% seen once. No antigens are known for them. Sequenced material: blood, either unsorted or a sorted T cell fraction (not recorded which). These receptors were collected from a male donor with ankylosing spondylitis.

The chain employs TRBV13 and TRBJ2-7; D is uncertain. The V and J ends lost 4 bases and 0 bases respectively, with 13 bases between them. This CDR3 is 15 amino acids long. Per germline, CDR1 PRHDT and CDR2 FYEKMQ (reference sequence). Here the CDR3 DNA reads TGTGCCAGCAGCTATTCATCCCCGAGCTCCTACGAGCAGTACTTC. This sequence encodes CASSYSSPSSYEQYF.

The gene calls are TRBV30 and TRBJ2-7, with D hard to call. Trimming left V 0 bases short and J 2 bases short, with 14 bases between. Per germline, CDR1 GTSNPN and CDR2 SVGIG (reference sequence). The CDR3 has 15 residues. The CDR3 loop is CAWSVRHNGAYEQYF. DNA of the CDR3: TGTGCCTGGAGTGTTCGTCACAACGGAGCCTACGAGCAGTACTTC.

The chain's CDR3 is CASRNRQAGAFF. In DNA form, the CDR3 reads TGTGCCAGCAGGAATCGACAGGCAGGAGCTTTCTTT. The chain uses TRBV6-2 or TRBV6-3 and TRBJ1-1; D is possibly TRBD1 (6 bases). Germline assignment: CDR1 MNHEY and CDR2 SVGEGT. The germline V and J ends were trimmed by 6 bases and 10 bases, with 15 bases remaining between them. This CDR3 comprises 12 residues.

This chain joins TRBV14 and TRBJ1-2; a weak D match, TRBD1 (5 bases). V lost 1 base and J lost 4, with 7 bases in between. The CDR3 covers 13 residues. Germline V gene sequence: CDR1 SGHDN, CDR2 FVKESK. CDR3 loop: CASSQARAYGYTF. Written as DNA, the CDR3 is TGTGCCAGCAGCCAAGCCAGGGCCTATGGCTACACCTTC.

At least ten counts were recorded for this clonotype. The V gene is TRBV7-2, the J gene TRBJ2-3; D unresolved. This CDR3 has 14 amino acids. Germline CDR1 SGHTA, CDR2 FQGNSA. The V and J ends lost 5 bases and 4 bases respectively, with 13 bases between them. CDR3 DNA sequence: TGTGCCAGCAGCCCCGGGCGTTTTCCAGATACGCAGTATTTT. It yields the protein CASSPGRFPDTQYF.

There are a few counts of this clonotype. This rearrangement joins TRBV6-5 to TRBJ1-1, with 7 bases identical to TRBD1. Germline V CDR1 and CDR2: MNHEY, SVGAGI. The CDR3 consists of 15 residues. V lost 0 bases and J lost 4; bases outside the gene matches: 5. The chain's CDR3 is CASSYSRGGGTEAFF. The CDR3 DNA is TGTGCCAGCAGTTACTCGAGAGGGGGCGGCACTGAAGCTTTCTTT.

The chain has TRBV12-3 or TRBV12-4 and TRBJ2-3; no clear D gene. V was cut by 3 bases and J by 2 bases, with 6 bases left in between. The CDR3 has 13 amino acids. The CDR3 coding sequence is TGTGCCAGCAGTTTTTTGACCACAGATACGCAGTATTTT. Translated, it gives CASSFLTTDTQYF.

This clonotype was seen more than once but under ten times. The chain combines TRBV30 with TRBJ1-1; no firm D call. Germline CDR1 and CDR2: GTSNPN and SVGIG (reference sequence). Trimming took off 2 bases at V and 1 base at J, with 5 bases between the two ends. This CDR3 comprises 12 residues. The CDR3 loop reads CAWSPQNTEAFF. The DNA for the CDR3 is TGTGCCTGGAGTCCCCAGAACACTGAAGCTTTCTTT.

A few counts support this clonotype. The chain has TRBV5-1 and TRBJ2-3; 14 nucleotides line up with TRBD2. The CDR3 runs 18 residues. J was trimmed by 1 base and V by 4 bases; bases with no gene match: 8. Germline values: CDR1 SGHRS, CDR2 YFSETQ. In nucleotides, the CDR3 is TGCGCCAGCAGCCCCCGGCGGGGACTAGCGGGGGGCACAGATACGCAGTATTTT. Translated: CASSPRRGLAGGTDTQYF.

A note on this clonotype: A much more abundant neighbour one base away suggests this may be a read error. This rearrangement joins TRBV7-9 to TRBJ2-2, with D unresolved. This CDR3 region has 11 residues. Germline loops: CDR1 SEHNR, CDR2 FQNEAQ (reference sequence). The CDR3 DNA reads TGTGCCAGCGGCCCTACCGTGGAGCTGTTTTTT. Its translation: CASGPTVELFF.

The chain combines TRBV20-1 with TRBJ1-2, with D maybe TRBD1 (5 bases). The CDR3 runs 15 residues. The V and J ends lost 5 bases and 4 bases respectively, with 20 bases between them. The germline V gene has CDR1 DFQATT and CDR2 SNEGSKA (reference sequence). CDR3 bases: TGCAGTGCTTCTCCCCCTTTCGGGGGATCCTATGGCTACACCTTC. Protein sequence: CSASPPFGGSYGYTF.

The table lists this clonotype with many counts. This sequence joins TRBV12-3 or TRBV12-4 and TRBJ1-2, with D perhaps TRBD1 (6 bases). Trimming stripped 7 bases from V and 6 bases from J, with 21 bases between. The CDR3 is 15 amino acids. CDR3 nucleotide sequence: TGTGCCAGCACCCCTGGGGGGAGGGGGTGGGATGGCTACACCTTC. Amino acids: CASTPGGRGWDGYTF.

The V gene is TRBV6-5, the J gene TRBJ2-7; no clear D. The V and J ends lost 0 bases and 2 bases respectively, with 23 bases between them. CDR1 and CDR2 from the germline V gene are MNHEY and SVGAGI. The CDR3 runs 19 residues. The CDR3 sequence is CASSYSEPGHPSTPYEQYF. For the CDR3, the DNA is TGTGCCAGCAGTTACTCGGAACCGGGCCATCCGTCGACCCCCTACGAGCAGTACTTC.

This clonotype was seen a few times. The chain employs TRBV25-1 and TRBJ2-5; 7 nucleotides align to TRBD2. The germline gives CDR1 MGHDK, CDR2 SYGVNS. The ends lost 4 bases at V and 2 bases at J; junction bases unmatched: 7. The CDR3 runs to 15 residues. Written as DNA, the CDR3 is TGTGCCAGCAGTGCCCCCCGACTAGCTCAAGAGACCCAGTACTTC. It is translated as CASSAPRLAQETQYF.

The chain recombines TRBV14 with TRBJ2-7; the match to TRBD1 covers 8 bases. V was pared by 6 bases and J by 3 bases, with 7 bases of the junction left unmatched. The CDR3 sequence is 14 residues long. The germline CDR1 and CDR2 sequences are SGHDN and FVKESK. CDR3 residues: CASRQQGVNYEQYF. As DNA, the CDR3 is TGTGCCAGCAGGCAACAGGGGGTTAACTACGAGCAGTACTTC.

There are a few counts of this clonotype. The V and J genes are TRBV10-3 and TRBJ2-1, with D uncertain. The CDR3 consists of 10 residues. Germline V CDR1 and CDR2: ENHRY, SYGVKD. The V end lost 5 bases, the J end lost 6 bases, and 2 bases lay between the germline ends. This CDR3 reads CAISTNEQFF. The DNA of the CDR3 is TGTGCCATCAGTACCAATGAGCAGTTCTTC.

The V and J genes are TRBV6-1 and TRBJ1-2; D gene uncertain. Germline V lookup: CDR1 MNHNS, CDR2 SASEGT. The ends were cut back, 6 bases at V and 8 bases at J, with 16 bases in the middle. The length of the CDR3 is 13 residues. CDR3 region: CASSPPGMQGYTF. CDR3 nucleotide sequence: TGTGCCAGCAGCCCCCCCGGGATGCAAGGCTACACCTTC.

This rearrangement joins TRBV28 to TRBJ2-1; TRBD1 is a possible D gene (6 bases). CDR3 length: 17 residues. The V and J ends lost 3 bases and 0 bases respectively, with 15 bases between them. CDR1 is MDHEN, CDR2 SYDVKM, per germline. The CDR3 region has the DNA TGTGCCAGCAGTTTCTTAACAGGGCTAAGCTCCTACAATGAGCAGTTCTTC. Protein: CASSFLTGLSSYNEQFF. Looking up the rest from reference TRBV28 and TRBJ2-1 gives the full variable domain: DVKVTQSSRYLVKRTGEKVFLECVQDMDHENMFWYRQDPGLGLRLIYFSYDVKMKEKGDIPEGYSVSREKKERFSLILESASTNQTSMYLCASSFLTGLSSYNEQFFGPGTRLTVL.

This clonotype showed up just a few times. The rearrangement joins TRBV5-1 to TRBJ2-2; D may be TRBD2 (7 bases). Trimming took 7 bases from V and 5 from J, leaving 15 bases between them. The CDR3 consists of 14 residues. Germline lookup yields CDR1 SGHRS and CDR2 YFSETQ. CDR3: CASRGARETGELFF. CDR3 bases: TGCGCCAGCCGGGGGGCGCGAGAAACCGGGGAGCTGTTTTTT.

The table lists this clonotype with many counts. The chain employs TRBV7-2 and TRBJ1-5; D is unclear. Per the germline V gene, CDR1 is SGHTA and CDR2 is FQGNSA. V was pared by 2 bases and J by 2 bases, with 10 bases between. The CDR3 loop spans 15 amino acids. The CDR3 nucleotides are TGTGCCAGCAGCTTATTCAGTACCGGCAATCAGCCCCAGCATTTT. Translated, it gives CASSLFSTGNQPQHF. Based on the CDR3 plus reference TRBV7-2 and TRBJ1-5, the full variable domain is GAGVSQSPSNKVTEKGKDVELRCDPISGHTALYWYRQSLGQGLEFLIYFQGNSAPDKSGLPSDRFSAERTGGSVSTLTIQRTQQEDSAVYLCASSLFSTGNQPQHFGDGTRLSIL.

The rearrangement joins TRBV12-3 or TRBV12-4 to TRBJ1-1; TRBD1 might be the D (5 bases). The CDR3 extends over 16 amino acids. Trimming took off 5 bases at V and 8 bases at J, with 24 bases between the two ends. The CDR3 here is CASSAHSGTASGEAFF. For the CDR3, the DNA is TGTGCCAGCAGTGCCCACTCCGGGACGGCCTCAGGAGAAGCTTTCTTT.

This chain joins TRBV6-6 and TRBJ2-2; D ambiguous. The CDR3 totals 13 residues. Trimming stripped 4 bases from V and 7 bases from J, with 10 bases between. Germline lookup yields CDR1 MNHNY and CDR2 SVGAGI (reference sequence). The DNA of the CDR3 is TGTGCCAGCAGTTGGTCTGTCGGCGGGGAGCTGTTTTTT. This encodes CASSWSVGGELFF.

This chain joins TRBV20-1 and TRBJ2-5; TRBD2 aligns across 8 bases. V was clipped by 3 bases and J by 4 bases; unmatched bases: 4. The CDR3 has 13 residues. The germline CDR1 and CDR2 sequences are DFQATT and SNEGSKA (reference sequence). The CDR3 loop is CSASGGAGETQYF. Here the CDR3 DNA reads TGCAGTGCTAGCGGGGGGGCCGGAGAGACCCAGTACTTC.

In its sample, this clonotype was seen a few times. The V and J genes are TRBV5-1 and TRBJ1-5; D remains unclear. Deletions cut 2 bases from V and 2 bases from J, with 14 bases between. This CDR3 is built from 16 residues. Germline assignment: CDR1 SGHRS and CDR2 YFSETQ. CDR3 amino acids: CASSFGPRGRNQPQHF. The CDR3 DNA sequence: TGCGCCAGCAGCTTTGGCCCGCGAGGGCGCAATCAGCCCCAGCATTTT.

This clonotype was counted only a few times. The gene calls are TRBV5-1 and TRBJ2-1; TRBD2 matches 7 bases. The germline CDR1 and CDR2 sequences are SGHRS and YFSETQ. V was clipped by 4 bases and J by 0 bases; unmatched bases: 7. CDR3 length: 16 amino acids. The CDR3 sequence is CASSAPSGLSYNEQFF. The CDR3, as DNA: TGCGCCAGCAGCGCCCCTAGCGGCCTCTCCTACAATGAGCAGTTCTTC.

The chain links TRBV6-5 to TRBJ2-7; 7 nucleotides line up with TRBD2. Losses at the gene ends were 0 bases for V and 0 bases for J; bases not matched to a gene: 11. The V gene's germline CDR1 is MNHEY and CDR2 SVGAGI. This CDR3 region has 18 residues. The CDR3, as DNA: TGTGCCAGCAGTTACTCCCGCCCATGGGGGACTAACTCCTACGAGCAGTACTTC. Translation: CASSYSRPWGTNSYEQYF.

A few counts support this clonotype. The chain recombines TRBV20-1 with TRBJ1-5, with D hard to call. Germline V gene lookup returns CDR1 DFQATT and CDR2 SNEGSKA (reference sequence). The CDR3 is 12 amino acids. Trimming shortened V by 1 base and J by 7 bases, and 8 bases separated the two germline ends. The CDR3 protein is CSARGFGQPQHF. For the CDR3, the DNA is TGCAGTGCTAGAGGTTTTGGCCAGCCCCAGCATTTT.

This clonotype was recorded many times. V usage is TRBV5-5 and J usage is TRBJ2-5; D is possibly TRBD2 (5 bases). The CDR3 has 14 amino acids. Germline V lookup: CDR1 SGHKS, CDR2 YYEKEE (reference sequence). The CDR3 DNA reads TGTAGCTGGAGGTTGATCGTGTGGCGAGAGACCCAGTACTTC. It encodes CSWRLIVWRETQYF.

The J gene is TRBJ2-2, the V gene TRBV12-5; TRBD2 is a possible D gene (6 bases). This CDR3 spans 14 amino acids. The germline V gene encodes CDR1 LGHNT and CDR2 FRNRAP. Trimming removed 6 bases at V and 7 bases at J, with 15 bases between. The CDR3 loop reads CASGPDGGDGELFF. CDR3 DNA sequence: TGTGCTAGTGGACCGGACGGAGGGGACGGGGAGCTGTTTTTT.

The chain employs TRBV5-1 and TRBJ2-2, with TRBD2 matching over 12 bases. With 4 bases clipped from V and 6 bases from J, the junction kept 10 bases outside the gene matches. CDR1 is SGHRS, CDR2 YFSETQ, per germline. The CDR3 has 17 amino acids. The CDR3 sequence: CASSPYSSGGAAGELFF. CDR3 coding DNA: TGCGCCAGCAGCCCTTACTCTAGCGGGGGGGCCGCCGGGGAGCTGTTTTTT. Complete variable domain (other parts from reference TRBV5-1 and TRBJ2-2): KAGVTQTPRYLIKTRGQQVTLSCSPISGHRSVSWYQQTPGQGLQFLFEYFSETQRNKGNFPGRFSGRQFSNSRSEMNVSTLELGDSALYLCASSPYSSGGAAGELFFGEGSRLTVL.